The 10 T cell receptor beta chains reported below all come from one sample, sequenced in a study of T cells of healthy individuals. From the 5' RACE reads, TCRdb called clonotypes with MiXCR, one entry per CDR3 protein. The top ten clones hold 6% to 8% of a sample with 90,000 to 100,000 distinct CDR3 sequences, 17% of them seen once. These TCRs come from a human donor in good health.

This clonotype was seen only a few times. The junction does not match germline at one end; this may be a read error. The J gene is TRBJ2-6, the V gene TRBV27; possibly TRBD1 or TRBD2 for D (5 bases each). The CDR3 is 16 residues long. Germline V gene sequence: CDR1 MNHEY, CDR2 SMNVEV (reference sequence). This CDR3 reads CASSLGWGSEANVLTF. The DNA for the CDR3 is TGTGCCAGCAGTTTAGGATGGGGGTCTGAGGCCAACGTCCTGACTTTC.

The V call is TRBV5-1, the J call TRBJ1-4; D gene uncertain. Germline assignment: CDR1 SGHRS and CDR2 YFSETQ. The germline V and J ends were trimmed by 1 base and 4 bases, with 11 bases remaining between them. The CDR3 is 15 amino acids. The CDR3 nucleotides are TGCGCCAGCAGCTTGAGGGCGGGGAATAATGAAAAACTGTTTTTT. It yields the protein CASSLRAGNNEKLFF.

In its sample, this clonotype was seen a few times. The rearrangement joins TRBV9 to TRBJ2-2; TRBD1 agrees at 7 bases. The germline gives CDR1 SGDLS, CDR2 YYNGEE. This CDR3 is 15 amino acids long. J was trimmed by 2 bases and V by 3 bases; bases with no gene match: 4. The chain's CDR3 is CASSGGQSNTGELFF. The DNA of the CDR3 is TGTGCCAGCAGCGGGGGACAGTCTAACACCGGGGAGCTGTTTTTT.

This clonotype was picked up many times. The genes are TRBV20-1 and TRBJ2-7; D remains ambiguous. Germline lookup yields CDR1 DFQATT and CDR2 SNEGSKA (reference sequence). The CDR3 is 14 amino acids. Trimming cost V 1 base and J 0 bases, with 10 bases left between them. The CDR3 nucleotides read TGCAGTGCTAGAGGGGAAAAGAGCTCCTACGAGCAGTACTTC. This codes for CSARGEKSSYEQYF.

The CDR3 DNA sequence: TGTGCCAGCAGCTTAGCAGGGGGTTATCAGCCCCAGCATTTT. Translated, it gives CASSLAGGYQPQHF. The chain is built from TRBV7-2 and TRBJ1-5, with a weak D call TRBD1 (6 bases). The CDR3 runs to 14 residues. Deletions cut 0 bases from V and 5 bases from J, with 8 bases between. Germline assignment: CDR1 SGHTA and CDR2 FQGNSA.

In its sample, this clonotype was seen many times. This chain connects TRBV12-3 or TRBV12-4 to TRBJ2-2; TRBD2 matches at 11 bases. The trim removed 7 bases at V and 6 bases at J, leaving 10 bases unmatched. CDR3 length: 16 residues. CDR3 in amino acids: CASTFFLAGGPGELFF. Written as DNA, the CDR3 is TGTGCCAGCACTTTTTTTCTAGCGGGAGGTCCCGGGGAGCTGTTTTTT.

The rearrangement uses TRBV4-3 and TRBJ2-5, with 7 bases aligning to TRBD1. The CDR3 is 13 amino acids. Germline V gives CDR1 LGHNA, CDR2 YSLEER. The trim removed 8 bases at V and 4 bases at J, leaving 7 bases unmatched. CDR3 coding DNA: TGCGCCAGCGGCAACAGGGGTTCAGAGACCCAGTACTTC. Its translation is CASGNRGSETQYF.

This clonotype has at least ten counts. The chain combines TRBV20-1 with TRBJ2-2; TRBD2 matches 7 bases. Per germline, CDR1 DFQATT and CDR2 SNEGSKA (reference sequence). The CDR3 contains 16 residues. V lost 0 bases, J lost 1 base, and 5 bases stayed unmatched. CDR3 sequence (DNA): TGCAGTGCTAGAGATCACCAGCGGGGGAACACCGGGGAGCTGTTTTTT. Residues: CSARDHQRGNTGELFF.

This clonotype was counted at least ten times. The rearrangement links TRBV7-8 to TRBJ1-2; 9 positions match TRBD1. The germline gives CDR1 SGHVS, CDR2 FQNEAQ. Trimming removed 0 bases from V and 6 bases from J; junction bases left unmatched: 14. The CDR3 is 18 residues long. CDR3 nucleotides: TGTGCCAGCAGCTTAGCGGGGACAGGGTCCCAAAGCTTCCATGGCTACACCTTC. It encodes CASSLAGTGSQSFHGYTF.

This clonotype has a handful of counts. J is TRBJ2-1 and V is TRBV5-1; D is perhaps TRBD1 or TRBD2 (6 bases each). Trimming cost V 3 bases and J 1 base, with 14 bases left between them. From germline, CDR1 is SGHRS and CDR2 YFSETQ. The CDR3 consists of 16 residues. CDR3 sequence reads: CASSSLSGASYNEQFF. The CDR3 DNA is TGCGCCAGCAGCTCCCTTTCGGGGGCTTCCTACAATGAGCAGTTCTTC.